This record looks at one T cell receptor beta chain sequence and its context. The sample comes from a study of blood T cell repertoires in COVID-19. Study in general: Samples representing acute and convalescent COVID-19 were sourced from the United States, Italy and Spain. PBMCs, B-cell-depleted T cells, or T cells provided the cDNA or gDNA that made up the material.

Authors' processing steps: Estimation of nucleated cell counts relied on the amplification of reference gene primers. Here immunoSEQ multiplex PCR was the method, and the copy in TCRdb shows in-frame clones only, minus some. Clone size and the V and J calls come from that table; the DNA yielded D and trimming. The data hold tens of thousands of clones, with around 86% observed a single time. This receptor was taken from a human donor in a cohort sampled during active COVID-19. Sequenced: peripheral blood.

The CDR3 sequence is CASSPLPLAGGYTGELFF. The CDR3 region has the DNA TGTGCCAGCAGCCCTCTCCCACTAGCGGGAGGTTATACCGGGGAGCTGTTTTTT. J is TRBJ2-2 and V is TRBV11-2; TRBD2 matches 12 bases. The CDR3 has 18 residues. The V segment lost 5 bases and the J segment 5 bases; nucleotides outside the gene matches: 12. Germline assignment: CDR1 SGHAT and CDR2 FQNNGV. Based on the CDR3 plus reference TRBV11-2 and TRBJ2-2, the full variable domain is EAGVAQSPRYKIIEKRQSVAFWCNPISGHATLYWYQQILGQGPKLLIQFQNNGVVDDSQLPKDRFSAERLKGVDSTLKIQPAKLEDSAVYLCASSPLPLAGGYTGELFFGEGSRLTVL.